This T cell receptor (beta chain) was identified during a study of blood T cell repertoires in COVID-19. This CDR3 has 17 amino acids. Unmatched junction bases numbered 10, after V lost 5 bases and J lost 4 bases. Germline-derived CDR1 and CDR2 are LNHDA and SQIVND (reference sequence). It was during active infection that Seattle patients were enrolled and then longitudinally followed. Methods used by the authors: Quantification of nucleated cells was approximated via reference gene primer amplification. Only in-frame clones appear in the TCRdb table, and some are missing; sequencing was by immunoSEQ multiplex PCR. The V and J calls and clone size are taken from that table; D and trimming were inferred from the DNA. This sample yields some 320,000 clones, of which about 90% are seen a single time; approximately 12% belongs to the top ten. This clone showed up just a few times.

Sequencing used peripheral blood. The receptor's source is a woman aged 30 to 39 with COVID-19, enrolled during active disease. The chain is built from TRBV19 and TRBJ1-6; 8 bases are shared with TRBD1. The CDR3 DNA follows: TGTGCCAGTAGTCTAACTGGGAGGACAGGGTATAATTCACCCCTCCACTTT. Residues: CASSLTGRTGYNSPLHF.